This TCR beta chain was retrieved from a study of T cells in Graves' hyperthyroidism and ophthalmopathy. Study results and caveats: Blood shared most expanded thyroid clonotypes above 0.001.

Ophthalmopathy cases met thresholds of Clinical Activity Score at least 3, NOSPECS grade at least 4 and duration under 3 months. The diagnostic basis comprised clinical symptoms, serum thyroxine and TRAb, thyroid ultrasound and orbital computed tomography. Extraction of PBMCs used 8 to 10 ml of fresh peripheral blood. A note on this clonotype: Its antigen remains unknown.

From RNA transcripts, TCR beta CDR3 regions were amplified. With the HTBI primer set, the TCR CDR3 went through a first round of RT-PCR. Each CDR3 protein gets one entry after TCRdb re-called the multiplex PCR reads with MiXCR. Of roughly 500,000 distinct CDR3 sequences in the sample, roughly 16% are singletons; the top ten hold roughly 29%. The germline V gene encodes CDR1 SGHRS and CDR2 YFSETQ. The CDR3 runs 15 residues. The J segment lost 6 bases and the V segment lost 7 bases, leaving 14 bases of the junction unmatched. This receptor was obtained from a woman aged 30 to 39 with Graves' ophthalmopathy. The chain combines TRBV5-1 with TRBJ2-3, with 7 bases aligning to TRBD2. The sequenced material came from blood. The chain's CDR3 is CASGGPRGFFDTQYF. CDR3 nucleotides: TGCGCCAGCGGGGGTCCGCGGGGGTTCTTTGATACGCAGTATTTT.